What follows is one T cell receptor beta chain and its context. Its antigen is currently not known. No much larger clone exists at a distance of one base, and base qualities are not known. The sample belongs to a study of shared clonotypes between healthy human individuals (dated by TCRdb to 2018 to 2020). About the investigation overall: The cohort comprised two women and three men aged 18 to 49 years. For each donor, three plates each were used for CD4 naive and CD4 memory, two plates were used for CD8 naive, and one plate was used for CD8 memory. To estimate repertoire size and how much clonotype sharing occurs between individuals, the study deeply sequenced the blood TCR repertoires of five healthy adults. To increase sequencing depth and limit assay-specific biases, TCR repertoire library preparation and sequencing were carried out by different laboratories using diverse techniques. Between about 0.94 and 8.9 billion PBMCs per donor were obtained by leukapheresis. On the study overall, not on this receptor specifically: Sampling was restricted to blood, and TCR repertoires in tissues likely differ from the TCR repertoires found in blood. The genetic and exposure-history diversity represented was limited by the small number of donors. Compared with non-shared clonotypes, clonotypes shared by all four sorted-subset donors had higher generation probabilities. Rarefaction of sorted-subset datasets indicated incomplete sequencing despite the large sequencing depth. Approximately 5% of naive CD4, 3.5% of naive CD8, approximately 2% of memory CD4, and 0.4% of memory CD8 clonotypes were shared across several donors. Based on pairwise subsampling, the degree of clonotype sharing among donors was expected to be affected by sequencing depth. Estimated clonotype richness was generally larger for naive than for memory subsets.

TCR CDR3 regions were amplified from genomic DNA by multiplex PCR using the deep immunoSEQ assay. Extracted genomic DNA from each cell subset was distributed evenly across all wells of several immunoSEQ 96-well plates, and each plate was treated as a replicate. Each replicate PCR for sorted subsets received about 0.2 ug genomic DNA, equal to roughly 30,000 T cell genomes. Purified libraries were measured with a Qubit 3.0 fluorometer, size-checked on a Bioanalyzer 2100, and measured again with the KAPA Library Quantification kit. Every immunoSEQ 96-well plate was sequenced on a separate single-read 150-cycle Illumina NextSeq 550 flow cell. The original pipeline was this. Because the immunoSEQ output held only junctional sequences and lacked quality scores, the filtering could not match the filtering applied to full-length reads. Sequences were annotated with PyIR, a Python wrapper for IgBLAST v1.9, and V/J genes and CDR3 were assigned using IMGT germline references. Reads were removed for weak V/J assignments (E-value above 1e-6), missing CDR3, stop codons, out-of-frame junctions, or ambiguous translated residues. V3J clonotypes were defined by identical inferred V gene, J gene, and CDR3 amino acid sequence. The percentage overlap between two repertoires was calculated by dividing the number of shared unique clonotypes by the size of the smaller repertoire. Three approaches were used to assess repertoire richness: RTK rarefaction, the Chao1 estimator, and Recon v2.1 estimates of unobserved clonotypes. Generation probabilities for all TCRbeta clonotypes obtained by the gDNA method from several donors were computed using OLGA. The clones in this table, taken by TCRdb from immuneACCESS, are in-frame only. Not every clone is retained; where verified, under half of the shortfall comes from an unresolved V gene, and the cause of the rest is unknown. V and J calls and clone size are copied from that table; D and trimming were computed from the DNA. This sample is represented by approximately 2.1 million clones; over 90% of them were singletons. Under 0.45% of the sample lies in the top ten.

The donors were healthy, HIV-negative adults with no recently reported acute infections or vaccinations. All donors were Caucasian adults living in Nashville, Tennessee, USA. Magnetic negative selection was used to enrich CD4+ T cells, after which naive cells were positively selected on CD45RA and the negative fraction became the memory subset. Blood was obtained by leukapheresis, after which PBMCs were separated by Ficoll-Histopaque density gradient centrifugation and cryopreserved in liquid nitrogen vapor phase. Analytical flow cytometry was used to check the purity and quantity of every magnetically sorted T cell population. Genomic DNA was isolated from every sorted fraction and measured by UV absorbance on a Nanodrop 2000c. Looking up the germline V gene yields CDR1 MDHEN and CDR2 SYDVKM. The V end loses 2 bases and the J end loses 0 bases, and a stretch of 11 bases separates them. From the cysteine through the phenylalanine, the CDR3 covers 15 amino acids. Only the CDR3 DNA stays, 45 bases, in frame from base 1.

Specimen: naive CD4+ T cells from PBMCs. The cell subset or site label corresponds to: CD45RA+ positively selected. This chain joins TRBV28 to TRBJ2-7, with no confidently assigned D gene. The TCR originated in a man in his late teens or twenties in good health. Some clones in this sample may be carry-over from other donors' samples. The CDR3 region reads CASSLDPESSYEQYF. Read as DNA, the sequence is TGTGCCAGCAGTTTAGACCCAGAAAGCTCCTACGAGCAGTACTTC.